What follows are 17 T cell receptor beta chains derived from one specimen sequenced in a study of cytotoxic CD8 clonotypes in ibrutinib-treated CLL. Only in-frame clones appear in the TCRdb table, and some are missing; sequencing was by immunoSEQ multiplex PCR. The repertoire consists of a few hundred thousand clones, with around three quarters occurring once and the leading ten covering 15%. Source: PBMCs, taken after 24 months of ibrutinib treatment. The source of these receptors is a human donor with chronic lymphocytic leukemia.

This clone was recorded once. This chain uses TRBV7-3 with TRBJ2-7; D may be TRBD1 (6 bases). V was clipped by 5 bases and J by 6 bases, with 17 bases between them. Looked up from germline, CDR1 is SGHTA and CDR2 is FQGTGA. This CDR3 has 14 residues. The CDR3 DNA reads TGTGCCAGCAGCCCGGGACACGGGGCGCCCGAGCAGTACTTC. The encoded protein is CASSPGHGAPEQYF.

The chain links TRBV14 to TRBJ1-1; tentatively, D is TRBD1 (5 bases). Germline assignment: CDR1 SGHDN and CDR2 FVKESK. The CDR3 has 16 residues. V lost 4 bases to trimming and J lost 0 bases, with 15 bases between them. This chain's CDR3 is CASSPRTPGLNTEAFF. The CDR3 DNA reads TGTGCCAGCAGCCCCCGCACCCCAGGGTTGAACACTGAAGCTTTCTTT.

The gene calls are TRBV9 and TRBJ2-5; 8 nucleotides agree with TRBD2. This CDR3 spans 15 amino acids. J gave up 5 bases and V 4 bases, and 10 bases lay outside the gene matches. Germline V gene sequence: CDR1 SGDLS, CDR2 YYNGEE. The CDR3 protein is CASSLGRGMEETQYF. CDR3 DNA sequence: TGTGCCAGCAGCCTCGGGAGGGGAATGGAGGAGACCCAGTACTTC.

The chain recombines TRBV29-1 with TRBJ2-5; 7 bases align to TRBD1. The trim removed 6 bases at V and 0 bases at J, leaving 10 bases unmatched. The CDR3 is made up of 15 amino acids. CDR1 is SQVTM and CDR2 is ANQGSEA in the germline V gene. CDR3 loop: CSVGEGTDNQETQYF. In nucleotides, the CDR3 is TGCAGCGTGGGAGAGGGGACAGACAACCAAGAGACCCAGTACTTC.

This clone was seen a few times. The V and J genes are TRBV19 and TRBJ2-3, with D unresolved. Germline V CDR1 and CDR2: LNHDA, SQIVND (reference sequence). CDR3 size: 13 residues. The V and J ends lost 4 bases and 3 bases respectively, with 8 bases between them. The CDR3 nucleotides read TGTGCCAGTAGTAGCCCTCCGACAGATACGCAGTATTTT. Translation: CASSSPPTDTQYF.

This chain joins TRBV30 and TRBJ2-7; possible D gene TRBD2, 6 bases. Germline assignment: CDR1 GTSNPN and CDR2 SVGIG (reference sequence). Between the trimmed V and J ends, which lost 1 base and 7 bases, there was a span of 11 bases. The CDR3 consists of 12 residues. CDR3 in amino acids: CAWSGDLWEQYF. Here the CDR3 DNA reads TGTGCCTGGAGTGGGGACTTATGGGAGCAGTACTTC. Filled out from reference TRBV30 and TRBJ2-7, the complete variable domain reads SQTIHQWPATLVQPVGSPLSLECTVEGTSNPNLYWYRQAAGRGLQLLFYSVGIGQISSEVPQNLSASRPQDRQFILSSKKLLLSDSGFYLCAWSGDLWEQYFGPGTRLTVT.

The rearrangement joins TRBV11-1 to TRBJ2-7, with 10 bases identical to TRBD2. The V and J ends lost 4 bases and 4 bases, in that order; junction bases with no gene match: 16. This CDR3 has 18 amino acids. The germline V gene encodes CDR1 SGHAT and CDR2 FQDESV (reference sequence). The CDR3 DNA reads as TGTGCCAGCAGCTGGGGTATCGGAGGACTAGCGGAGGAATACGAGCAGTACTTC. Its protein product is CASSWGIGGLAEEYEQYF.

The V gene is TRBV7-9, the J gene TRBJ2-7; TRBD2 matches 7 bases. Germline CDR1 is SEHNR and CDR2 is FQNEAQ (reference sequence). This CDR3 contains 15 residues. The trim removed 2 bases at V and 2 bases at J, leaving 6 bases unmatched. Here the CDR3 DNA reads TGTGCCAGCAGCTTAATGGCGGGAGAAACCTACGAGCAGTACTTC. This translates into CASSLMAGETYEQYF. Using reference TRBV7-9 and TRBJ2-7 for the parts outside the CDR3, the full variable domain is DTGVSQNPRHKITKRGQNVTFRCDPISEHNRLYWYRQTLGQGPEFLTYFQNEAQLEKSRLLSDRFSAERPKGSFSTLEIQRTEQGDSAMYLCASSLMAGETYEQYFGPGTRLTVT.

The chain links TRBV9 to TRBJ2-5, with a possible D match to TRBD1 (6 bases). V was trimmed by 2 bases and J by 0 bases, leaving 8 bases between them. CDR1 SGDLS and CDR2 YYNGEE come from the germline V gene. There are 14 residues in the CDR3. The CDR3 sequence is CASSVWDNQETQYF. CDR3 coding DNA: TGTGCCAGCAGCGTTTGGGACAACCAAGAGACCCAGTACTTC.

On this clone: The sample carries other DNA sequences with the same CDR3. The chain employs TRBV27 and TRBJ1-1; no reliable D call. Per the germline V gene, CDR1 is MNHEY and CDR2 is SMNVEV (reference sequence). The ends were cut back, 3 bases at V and 5 bases at J, with 4 bases in the middle. The CDR3 consists of 11 residues. DNA for the CDR3: TGTGCCAGCAGTTTGGGGACTGAAGCTTTCTTT. Translated: CASSLGTEAFF.

CDR3 protein: CASSLDQIPSYEQYF. CDR3 DNA sequence: TGTGCCAGCAGCTTAGACCAGATCCCTTCCTACGAGCAGTACTTC. This chain connects TRBV11-2 to TRBJ2-7, with D uncertain. CDR1 and CDR2 from the germline V gene are SGHAT and FQNNGV. The CDR3 has 15 amino acids. Trimming stripped 0 bases from V and 1 base from J, with 10 bases between.

The chain links TRBV29-1 to TRBJ2-7, with D tentatively TRBD2 (6 bases). The V end was cut by 4 bases, the J end by 3 bases, with 10 bases between. The CDR3 contains 12 residues. CDR1 is SQVTM and CDR2 is ANQGSEA in the germline V gene. CDR3 loop: CSVAPGSYEQYF. CDR3 bases: TGCAGCGTTGCACCCGGGAGCTACGAGCAGTACTTC.

This clone was seen a single time. The chain is built from TRBV6-5 and TRBJ1-5; D is ambiguous. The CDR3 contains 13 residues. In germline, CDR1 is MNHEY, CDR2 SVGAGI. V lost 7 bases to trimming and J lost 5 bases, with 12 bases between them. The CDR3 bases are TGTGCCAGCACCTCACGGCGGGATCAGCCCCAGCATTTT. This encodes CASTSRRDQPQHF.

The V call is TRBV10-3, the J call TRBJ2-3, with D perhaps TRBD1 (6 bases). The CDR3 has 14 residues. V lost 6 bases, J lost 6 bases, and 16 bases lay in between. Germline CDR1 is ENHRY and CDR2 is SYGVKD. The CDR3 DNA sequence: TGTGCCATCAGCCCGACAGGAGCACAGGATACGCAGTATTTT. Its protein product is CAISPTGAQDTQYF.

This chain joins TRBV28 and TRBJ1-2; D is unclear. The CDR3 is made up of 12 amino acids. CDR1 is MDHEN, CDR2 SYDVKM, per germline. Trimming cost V 5 bases and J 8 bases, with 12 bases left between them. The CDR3 nucleotides are TGTGCCAGCAGTCGTCTTCTGTTAGGCTACACCTTC. Its translation is CASSRLLLGYTF.

The chain joins TRBV28 to TRBJ1-5; TRBD1 aligns across 8 bases. The germline V gene encodes CDR1 MDHEN and CDR2 SYDVKM. This CDR3 has 15 amino acids. Trimming cost V 3 bases and J 0 bases; bases outside gene matches: 1. DNA for the CDR3: TGTGCCAGCAGTTTCGGGACAGGTAGCAATCAGCCCCAGCATTTT. Translated, it gives CASSFGTGSNQPQHF.

The chain carries TRBV5-1 and TRBJ2-7, with D hard to call. From germline, CDR1 is SGHRS and CDR2 YFSETQ. The CDR3 runs 14 residues. The germline V and J ends were trimmed by 0 bases and 2 bases, with 9 bases remaining between them. The CDR3 loop is CASSLEATTYEQYF. In DNA, the CDR3 is TGCGCCAGCAGCTTGGAGGCGACCACCTACGAGCAGTACTTC.